This T cell receptor (beta chain) was sequenced during a study of metastatic and nonmetastatic thyroid tumors. Overall study: From malignant and benign thyroid patients, repertoires in blood and in tumor or nodule tissue were compared.

Thyroid surgery was preceded by no treatment in any patient. V was trimmed by 0 bases and J by 6 bases, leaving 6 bases between them. The CDR3 has 13 amino acids. The germline gives CDR1 SGHTA, CDR2 FQGTGA. Points from the study as a whole: Benign nodules reportedly had significantly lower TCR beta diversity than malignant thyroid tumors in blood and tumor.

This clone was counted many times. Its antigen is still unknown. Authors' processing steps: Researchers built a distant-metastasis classifier for papillary thyroid cancer that drew on CDR3 differences across clinicopathological groups. TCRdb called clones again from the PCR reads with MiXCR. TCRdb, not the original authors, processed these V and J calls. Among around 65,000 clones, 14% were seen once, and the ten largest hold about 6%. The TCR comes from a male donor with papillary thyroid cancer or a benign thyroid nodule (not recorded which). Some clones in this sample may be carry-over from other donors' samples. The sequencing input was blood. The J gene is TRBJ1-5, the V gene TRBV7-3; D is ambiguous. CDR3 coding DNA: TGTGCCAGCAGCTTAACCCCGGGTCAGCCCCAGCATTTT. Its translation is CASSLTPGQPQHF.